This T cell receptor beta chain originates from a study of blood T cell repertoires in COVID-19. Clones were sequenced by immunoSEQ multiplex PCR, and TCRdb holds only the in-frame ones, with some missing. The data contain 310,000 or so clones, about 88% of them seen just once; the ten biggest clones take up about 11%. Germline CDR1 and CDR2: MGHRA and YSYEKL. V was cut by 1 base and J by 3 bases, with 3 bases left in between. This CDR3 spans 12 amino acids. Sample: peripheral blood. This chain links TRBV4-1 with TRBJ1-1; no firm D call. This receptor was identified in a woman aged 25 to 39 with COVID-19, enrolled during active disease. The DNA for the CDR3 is TGCGCCAGCAGCCAAGCAGACACTGAAGCTTTCTTT. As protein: CASSQADTEAFF.